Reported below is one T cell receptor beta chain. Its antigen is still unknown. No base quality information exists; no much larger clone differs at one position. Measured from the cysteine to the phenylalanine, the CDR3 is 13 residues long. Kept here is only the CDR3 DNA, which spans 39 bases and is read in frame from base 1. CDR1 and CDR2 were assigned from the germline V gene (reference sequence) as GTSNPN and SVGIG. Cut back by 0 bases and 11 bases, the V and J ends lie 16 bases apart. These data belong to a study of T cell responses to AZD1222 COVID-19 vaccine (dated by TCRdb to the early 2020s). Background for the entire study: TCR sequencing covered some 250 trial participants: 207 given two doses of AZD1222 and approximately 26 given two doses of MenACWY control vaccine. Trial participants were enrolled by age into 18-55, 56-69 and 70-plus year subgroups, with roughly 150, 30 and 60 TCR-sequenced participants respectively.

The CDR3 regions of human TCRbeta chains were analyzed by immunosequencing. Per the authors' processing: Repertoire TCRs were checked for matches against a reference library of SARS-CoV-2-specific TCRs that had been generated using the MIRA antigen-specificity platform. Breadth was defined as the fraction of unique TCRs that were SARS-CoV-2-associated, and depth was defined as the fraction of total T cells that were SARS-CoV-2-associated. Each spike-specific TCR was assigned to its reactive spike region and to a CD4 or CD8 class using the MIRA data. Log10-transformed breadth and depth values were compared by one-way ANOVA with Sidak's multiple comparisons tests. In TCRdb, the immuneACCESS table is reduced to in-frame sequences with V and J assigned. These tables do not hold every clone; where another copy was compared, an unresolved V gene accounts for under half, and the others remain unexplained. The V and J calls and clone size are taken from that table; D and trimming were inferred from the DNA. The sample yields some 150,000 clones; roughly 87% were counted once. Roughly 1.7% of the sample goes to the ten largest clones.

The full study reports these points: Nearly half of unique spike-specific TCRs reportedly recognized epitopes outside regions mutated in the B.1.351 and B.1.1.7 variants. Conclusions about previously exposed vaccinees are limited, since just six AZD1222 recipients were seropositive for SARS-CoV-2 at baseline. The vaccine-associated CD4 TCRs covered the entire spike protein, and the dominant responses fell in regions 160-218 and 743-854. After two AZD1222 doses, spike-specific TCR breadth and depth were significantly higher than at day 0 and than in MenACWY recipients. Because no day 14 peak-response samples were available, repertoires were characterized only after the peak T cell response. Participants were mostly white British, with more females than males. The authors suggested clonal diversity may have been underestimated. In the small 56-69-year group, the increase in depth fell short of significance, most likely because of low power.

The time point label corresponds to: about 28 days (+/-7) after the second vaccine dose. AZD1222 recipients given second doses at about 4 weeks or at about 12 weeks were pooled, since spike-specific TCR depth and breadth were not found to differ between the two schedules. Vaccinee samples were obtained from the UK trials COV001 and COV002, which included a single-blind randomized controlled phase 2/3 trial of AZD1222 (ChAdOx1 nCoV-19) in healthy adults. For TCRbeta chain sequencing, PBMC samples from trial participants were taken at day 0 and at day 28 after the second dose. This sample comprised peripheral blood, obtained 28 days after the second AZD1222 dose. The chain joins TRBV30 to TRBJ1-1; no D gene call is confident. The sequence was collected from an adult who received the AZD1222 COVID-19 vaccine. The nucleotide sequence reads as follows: TGTGCCTGGAGTGTACAGTCAGGTGGGAGCGCTTTCTTT. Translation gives CAWSVQSGGSAFF.